These 20 T cell receptor beta chains were sequenced from one sample in a study of graft-versus-host responses after intestinal transplantation. Measured with immunoSEQ multiplex PCR; TCRdb has only the in-frame clones, and not every one. The sample shows over 60,000 clones, around 90% of them seen only once. The sequencing here drew on bone marrow, taken less than 750 days after intestinal transplantation. Source of these receptors: a human patient who received an intestinal transplant, so some T cells may come from the graft donor.

V and J are TRBV4-1 and TRBJ1-1, with TRBD1 identical over 7 bases. The CDR3 spans 13 residues. Germline V lookup: CDR1 MGHRA, CDR2 YSYEKL. V was pared by 1 base and J by 7 bases, with 3 bases of the junction left unmatched. The CDR3 protein is CASSQGGDSEAFF. The CDR3 DNA reads TGCGCCAGCAGCCAAGGTGGGGACAGTGAAGCTTTCTTT.

This chain joins TRBV18 and TRBJ2-6; D is unresolved. Trimming took off 4 bases at V and 1 base at J, with 17 bases between the two ends. Germline CDR1 KGHSH, CDR2 LQKENI. The CDR3 loop spans 18 amino acids. The CDR3 region has the DNA TGTGCCAGCTCACTCCTATCACACGGCGGTTCTGGGGCCAACGTCCTGACTTTC. Translating gives CASSLLSHGGSGANVLTF.

The chain links TRBV2 to TRBJ1-5, with 9 bases that match TRBD1. J lost 6 bases, V lost 7 bases, and 7 bases had no gene match. CDR1 is SNHLY and CDR2 is FYNNEI in the germline V gene. This CDR3 spans 14 amino acids. Here the CDR3 DNA reads TGTGCCAGCAAAATACAGGGGGCGATTCAGCCCCAGCATTTT. Amino acid sequence: CASKIQGAIQPQHF.

The V call is TRBV4-1, the J call TRBJ2-3; D is perhaps TRBD1 or TRBD2 (6 bases each). V lost 3 bases, J lost 5 bases, and 15 bases lay in between. The CDR3 contains 15 residues. In germline, CDR1 is MGHRA, CDR2 YSYEKL. In nucleotides, the CDR3 is TGCGCCAGCAGCCACCCAACTAGGGGGGTAGATACGCAGTATTTT. Translating gives CASSHPTRGVDTQYF.

The genes are TRBV28 and TRBJ1-2; TRBD1 agrees at 8 bases. V trimming: 7 bases; J trimming: 2 bases; junction bases outside the gene matches: 9. This CDR3 has 15 amino acids. Germline V lookup: CDR1 MDHEN, CDR2 SYDVKM. For the CDR3, the DNA is TGTGCCAGCACCAGGGGGCGCCGGGGGAACTATGGCTACACCTTC. This codes for CASTRGRRGNYGYTF.

The V gene is TRBV2, the J gene TRBJ1-2, with D possibly being TRBD1 (6 bases). The germline gives CDR1 SNHLY, CDR2 FYNNEI. V lost 6 bases, J lost 7 bases, and 15 bases lay in between. This CDR3 spans 13 amino acids. This CDR3 reads CASRESGESGYTF. The CDR3 DNA follows: TGTGCCAGCAGGGAATCAGGGGAGAGTGGCTACACCTTC.

V and J are TRBV9 and TRBJ2-7; D gene ambiguous. The CDR3 is 15 residues long. Trimming removed 0 bases at V and 0 bases at J, with 10 bases between. Looked up from germline, CDR1 is SGDLS and CDR2 is YYNGEE. The CDR3 bases are TGTGCCAGCAGCGTAGCTCCGGGCAGCTCCTACGAGCAGTACTTC. Residues: CASSVAPGSSYEQYF. The full variable domain, in which reference TRBV9 and TRBJ2-7 provide the parts outside the CDR3, is DSGVTQTPKHLITATGQRVTLRCSPRSGDLSVYWYQQSLDQGLQFLIQYYNGEERAKGNILERFSAQQFPDLHSELNLSSLELGDSALYFCASSVAPGSSYEQYFGPGTRLTVT.

This clone was seen once. This chain joins TRBV7-6 and TRBJ2-3; 9 bases line up with TRBD1. V shed 5 bases and J 3 bases; nucleotides not matched to a gene: 6. The CDR3 length is 15 residues. Germline V gene sequence: CDR1 SGHVS, CDR2 FNYEAQ. As DNA, the CDR3 is TGTGCCAGCAGCCCAGGGACAGGGCCTACAGATACGCAGTATTTT. It translates to CASSPGTGPTDTQYF.

This clone occurred once. The chain combines TRBV11-2 with TRBJ2-7; D might be TRBD1 (5 bases). The CDR3 is 15 residues long. Germline-derived CDR1 and CDR2 are SGHAT and FQNNGV. Between the trimmed V and J ends, which lost 1 base and 2 bases, there was a span of 12 bases. CDR3 DNA: TGTGCCAGCAGCTTAGGACAGACCCTTACCTACGAGCAGTACTTC. Its translation: CASSLGQTLTYEQYF.

The genes are TRBV5-1 and TRBJ2-2, with TRBD1 matching 11 bases. The CDR3 consists of 18 residues. CDR1 and CDR2 (germline): SGHRS, YFSETQ. V trimming: 1 base; J trimming: 0 bases; junction bases outside the gene matches: 5. CDR3 residues: CASSLPRTGGSNTGELFF. The CDR3 DNA reads TGCGCCAGCAGCTTGCCCAGGACAGGGGGCTCGAACACCGGGGAGCTGTTTTTT.

This rearrangement joins TRBV10-1 to TRBJ2-5, with D perhaps TRBD2 (5 bases). The CDR3 runs 13 residues. V lost 6 bases and J 7 bases, leaving 15 bases between the germline ends. From germline, CDR1 is WNHNN and CDR2 SYGVQD (reference sequence). CDR3 loop: CASRAELGGTQYF. The CDR3 coding sequence is TGCGCCAGCAGGGCCGAACTAGGTGGGACCCAGTACTTC.

The rearrangement links TRBV27 to TRBJ2-7; the D is unclear. The CDR3 extends over 13 amino acids. The V and J ends lost 2 bases and 2 bases respectively, with 7 bases between them. Per the germline V gene, CDR1 is MNHEY and CDR2 is SMNVEV (reference sequence). The CDR3 DNA sequence: TGTGCCAGCAGTTTAGGAGAGCCCTACGAGCAGTACTTC. Translating it yields CASSLGEPYEQYF.

J is TRBJ2-5 and V is TRBV6-1, with a weak D call TRBD1 (6 bases). The CDR3 extends over 15 amino acids. V was pared by 7 bases and J by 5 bases, with 20 bases between. Germline V gene lookup returns CDR1 MNHNS and CDR2 SASEGT. This CDR3 is CASITRGGRAETQYF. The DNA for the CDR3 is TGTGCCAGCATCACGAGAGGGGGAAGGGCGGAGACCCAGTACTTC.

This sequence joins TRBV7-7 and TRBJ2-5, with D perhaps TRBD1 (6 bases). The CDR3 runs to 14 residues. V lost 4 bases and J lost 5, with 14 bases in between. CDR1 is SSHAT and CDR2 is FNYEAQ in the germline V gene (reference sequence). The DNA of the CDR3 is TGTGCCAGCAGCTCGCAGGGGTCGTGGGAGACCCAGTACTTC. The encoded protein is CASSSQGSWETQYF.

This rearrangement joins TRBV6-5 to TRBJ2-1; 9 positions match TRBD1. J was trimmed by 5 bases and V by 6 bases; bases with no gene match: 5. Germline lookup yields CDR1 MNHEY and CDR2 SVGAGI. The CDR3 has 14 residues. For the CDR3, the DNA is TGTGCCAGCAGACCGGGACAGGGAGACAATGAGCAGTTCTTC. Its protein is CASRPGQGDNEQFF.

The chain links TRBV10-1 to TRBJ1-5; D remains unclear. The CDR3 spans 14 residues. Trimming stripped 6 bases from V and 4 bases from J, with 13 bases between. Per the germline V gene, CDR1 is WNHNN and CDR2 is SYGVQD (reference sequence). The CDR3 reads CASSPSGENQPQHF. CDR3 bases: TGCGCCAGCAGCCCGTCGGGAGAGAATCAGCCCCAGCATTTT.

The chain recombines TRBV5-5 with TRBJ2-7, with D hard to call. The germline CDR1 and CDR2 sequences are SGHKS and YYEKEE (reference sequence). This CDR3 is built from 12 residues. V was shortened by 1 base and J by 5 bases, with 7 bases between the two germline ends. Here the CDR3 reads CASSLTPDEQYF. The CDR3 DNA follows: TGTGCCAGCAGCTTGACCCCCGACGAGCAGTACTTC. Complete variable domain (other parts from reference TRBV5-5 and TRBJ2-7): DAGVTQSPTHLIKTRGQQVTLRCSPISGHKSVSWYQQVLGQGPQFIFQYYEKEERGRGNFPDRFSARQFPNYSSELNVNALLLGDSALYLCASSLTPDEQYFGPGTRLTVT.

The chain is built from TRBV9 and TRBJ1-2, with D hard to call. V was clipped by 3 bases and J by 4 bases, with 13 bases between them. Germline loops: CDR1 SGDLS, CDR2 YYNGEE. The CDR3 covers 14 residues. The CDR3 sequence is CASSADPEFYGYTF. The CDR3 coding sequence is TGTGCCAGCAGCGCCGATCCAGAGTTCTATGGCTACACCTTC.

The rearrangement uses TRBV27 and TRBJ1-1; 8 nucleotides line up with TRBD1. In germline, CDR1 is MNHEY, CDR2 SMNVEV (reference sequence). Trimming took 4 bases from V and 4 from J; bases not matched to a gene: 5. CDR3 size: 14 residues. The CDR3 nucleotides are TGTGCCAGCAGTTCTCAGGGGGCGTCCACTGAAGCTTTCTTT. Its translation is CASSSQGASTEAFF.

The chain employs TRBV6-1 and TRBJ2-7; 8 bases fit TRBD2. Germline CDR1 is MNHNS and CDR2 is SASEGT. Unmatched junction bases numbered 8, after V lost 3 bases and J lost 4 bases. The CDR3 extends over 15 amino acids. CDR3 in DNA: TGTGCCAGCAGTGAGCCGGGACTAGGGGATTACGAGCAGTACTTC. It translates to CASSEPGLGDYEQYF.